One sample yielded the 22 T cell receptor beta chains listed below, sequenced in a study of T cell repertoires in cytomegalovirus infection. From the reads, TCRdb called clonotypes with MiXCR, one entry per CDR3 protein. This sample carries about 400,000 distinct CDR3 sequences, about a sixth of them seen once, and the ten largest clones take 7.5% to 9.5%. The sample was PBMCs. These receptors all come from a human donor in good health (CMV status not recorded). Some clones in this sample may be carry-over from other donors' samples.

This clonotype has a count of ten or more. The rearrangement joins TRBV7-2 to TRBJ2-3, with a possible D match to TRBD2 (6 bases). This CDR3 has 18 amino acids. V was shortened by 2 bases and J by 7 bases, with 25 bases between the two germline ends. CDR1 and CDR2 from the germline V gene are SGHTA and FQGNSA. DNA of the CDR3: TGTGCCAGCAGCTTAAGCCCGGCTGGGCGGGGATCACAGAATACGCAGTATTTT. Protein product: CASSLSPAGRGSQNTQYF.

V usage is TRBV30 and J usage is TRBJ1-2, with 8 bases aligning to TRBD1. Per the germline V gene, CDR1 is GTSNPN and CDR2 is SVGIG (reference sequence). The CDR3 totals 13 residues. V lost 5 bases, J lost 2 bases, and 4 bases stayed unmatched. CDR3 coding DNA: TGTGCCTGGGGACAGGGAGGCAACTATGGCTACACCTTC. It encodes CAWGQGGNYGYTF.

The table lists this clonotype with a few counts. This chain links TRBV12-3 or TRBV12-4 with TRBJ1-2; D gene ambiguous. The CDR3 covers 14 residues. The V and J ends lost 2 bases and 8 bases respectively, with 15 bases between them. The CDR3 here is CASSLSQSYEGYTF. For the CDR3, the DNA is TGTGCCAGCAGTTTATCCCAAAGCTATGAGGGCTACACCTTC.

Many counts were recorded for this clonotype. DNA of the CDR3: TGTGCCAGCAGCTTGTCACAGGGGTTGAATTCACCCCTCCACTTT. It translates to CASSLSQGLNSPLHF. V is TRBV7-2 and J is TRBJ1-6, with 7 bases aligning to TRBD1. The V segment lost 3 bases and the J segment 7 bases; nucleotides outside the gene matches: 6. The CDR3 runs 15 residues. Germline V CDR1 and CDR2: SGHTA, FQGNSA.

This clonotype was detected a few times. V and J are TRBV12-3 or TRBV12-4 and TRBJ2-7; TRBD2 matches at 10 bases. The CDR3 covers 14 residues. With 6 bases clipped from V and 6 bases from J, the junction kept 8 bases outside the gene matches. This CDR3 reads CASSLAGAGSEQYF. The CDR3, as DNA: TGTGCCAGCAGCCTAGCGGGAGCTGGTAGCGAGCAGTACTTC.

This clonotype has only a few counts. The chain is built from TRBV20-1 and TRBJ2-7; TRBD2 matches at 8 bases. CDR1 is DFQATT, CDR2 SNEGSKA, per germline (reference sequence). This CDR3 has 15 amino acids. With V trimmed by 0 bases and J by 2 bases, 6 bases remained unmatched. CDR3 DNA sequence: TGCAGTGCTAGAGAGGCTAGCGGGCCAACCTACGAGCAGTACTTC. Encoded protein: CSAREASGPTYEQYF.

There are many counts of this clonotype. This CDR3 is CASSPKGQWGQPQHF. CDR3 sequence (DNA): TGTGCCAGCAGCCCGAAGGGACAGTGGGGCCAGCCCCAGCATTTT. V gene TRBV7-2 combines with J gene TRBJ1-5; 7 positions match TRBD1. Per the germline V gene, CDR1 is SGHTA and CDR2 is FQGNSA. V gave up 5 bases and J gave up 7 bases; unmatched junction bases: 11. The CDR3 spans 15 residues.

The chain joins TRBV6-5 to TRBJ2-1, with TRBD2 matching 7 bases. Germline V gives CDR1 MNHEY, CDR2 SVGAGI. The V segment lost 5 bases and the J segment 4 bases; nucleotides outside the gene matches: 8. The CDR3 is made up of 15 amino acids. The CDR3 nucleotides read TGTGCCAGCAGTATGTCGAGCGGGATTTACAATGAGCAGTTCTTC. This codes for CASSMSSGIYNEQFF.

This clonotype showed up just a few times. This chain joins TRBV10-3 and TRBJ2-5, with TRBD1 matching over 7 bases. The V gene's germline CDR1 is ENHRY and CDR2 SYGVKD. V gave up 11 bases and J gave up 3 bases; unmatched junction bases: 9. The CDR3 loop spans 13 amino acids. The CDR3 nucleotides read TGTGCCGTCTCCGGGACAGTAGAAGAGACCCAGTACTTC. This gives the protein CAVSGTVEETQYF.

This clonotype was seen only once. This sequence joins TRBV2 and TRBJ2-1; 8 bases map to TRBD2. CDR3 length equals 13 residues. The V gene end was trimmed by 6 bases and the J gene end by 7 bases; junction bases not matched to a gene: 5. Germline values: CDR1 SNHLY, CDR2 FYNNEI. In nucleotides, the CDR3 is TGTGCCAGCAGCGGGGGGGCCGCGAATGAGCAGTTCTTC. This gives the protein CASSGGAANEQFF. Full variable domain (rest looked up from reference TRBV2 and TRBJ2-1): EPEVTQTPSHQVTQMGQEVILRCVPISNHLYFYWYRQILGQKVEFLVSFYNNEISEKSEIFDDQFSVERPDGSNFTLKIRSTKLEDSAMYFCASSGGAANEQFFGPGTRLTVL.

This clonotype was counted many times. The gene calls are TRBV7-2 and TRBJ2-3; possible D gene TRBD1, 5 bases. The V gene's germline CDR1 is SGHTA and CDR2 FQGNSA. Trimming took 2 bases from V and 5 from J, leaving 8 bases between them. The CDR3 is made up of 13 amino acids. This chain's CDR3 is CASSLWGLDTQYF. The DNA of the CDR3 is TGTGCCAGCAGCTTATGGGGCCTAGATACGCAGTATTTT.

A few counts support this clonotype. The chain has TRBV29-1 and TRBJ2-5; no definite D call. The CDR3 loop spans 12 amino acids. The germline V and J ends were trimmed by 3 bases and 1 base, with 6 bases remaining between them. The germline V gene has CDR1 SQVTM and CDR2 ANQGSEA. CDR3 protein: CSVEHSQETQYF. In DNA, the CDR3 is TGCAGCGTTGAGCACAGCCAAGAGACCCAGTACTTC.

This clonotype was found many times. The chain employs TRBV4-3 and TRBJ1-1, with a weak D call TRBD1 (5 bases). This CDR3 contains 18 residues. Germline assignment: CDR1 LGHNA and CDR2 YSLEER. Trimming left V 0 bases short and J 0 bases short, with 17 bases between. The CDR3 loop is CASSQDLGVPFVNTEAFF. The CDR3 DNA sequence: TGCGCCAGCAGCCAAGACCTAGGGGTCCCATTCGTGAACACTGAAGCTTTCTTT.

This clonotype appeared many times. The CDR3 protein is CASSYSGQPDLGNQPQHF. DNA of the CDR3: TGTGCCAGCAGTTACTCGGGGCAGCCCGATCTTGGAAATCAGCCCCAGCATTTT. V and J are TRBV6-7 and TRBJ1-5; perhaps TRBD1 as D (5 bases). TRBV6-7 is an ORF, and what it does is uncertain. The length of the CDR3 is 18 residues. Trimming pared 0 bases from V and 4 bases from J, leaving 19 bases between.

This clonotype was recorded only once. J is TRBJ2-6 and V is TRBV5-5, with TRBD1 matching 10 bases. CDR1 is SGHKS, CDR2 YYEKEE, per germline (reference sequence). The V and J ends lost 3 bases and 0 bases, in that order; junction bases with no gene match: 0. CDR3 size: 16 residues. This CDR3 reads CASSWTGGSGANVLTF. In DNA, the CDR3 is TGTGCCAGCAGCTGGACAGGGGGCTCTGGGGCCAACGTCCTGACTTTC.

This clonotype came up a few times. The genes are TRBV9 and TRBJ2-7, with no clear D. Germline lookup yields CDR1 SGDLS and CDR2 YYNGEE. The V and J ends lost 0 bases and 2 bases respectively, with 12 bases between them. This CDR3 region has 15 residues. As DNA, the CDR3 is TGTGCCAGCAGCGTAGAGGGTAGCCGAGCCTACGAGCAGTACTTC. Protein: CASSVEGSRAYEQYF.

This clonotype has more than one count but fewer than ten. V is TRBV7-6 and J is TRBJ2-5; D uncertain. CDR3 length: 14 amino acids. Germline V gene data show CDR1 as SGHVS and CDR2 as FNYEAQ. The germline V and J ends were trimmed by 5 bases and 5 bases, with 15 bases remaining between them. Here the CDR3 DNA reads TGTGCCAGCAGCCCGCTAGTCCGCAGGGAGACCCAGTACTTC. This translates into CASSPLVRRETQYF.

This clonotype was seen more than once but under ten times. The V gene is TRBV5-1, the J gene TRBJ2-1; 8 bases are shared with TRBD1. The junction had 6 bases not matched to a gene; V was cut back by 0 bases and J by 10 bases. The CDR3 has 14 amino acids. CDR1 and CDR2 from the germline V gene are SGHRS and YFSETQ. Written as DNA, the CDR3 is TGCGCCAGCAGCTTGGCCCTAGGACAGGGAGAGCAGTTCTTC. Its translation: CASSLALGQGEQFF.

The chain has TRBV6-5 and TRBJ1-2; D is unclear. Deletions cut 4 bases from V and 6 bases from J, with 18 bases between. The germline gives CDR1 MNHEY, CDR2 SVGAGI. This CDR3 has 15 amino acids. CDR3 amino acids: CASSWQKSTPHGYTF. CDR3 bases: TGTGCCAGCAGTTGGCAAAAATCAACCCCTCATGGCTACACCTTC.

The rearrangement uses TRBV5-6 and TRBJ1-2, with D hard to call. CDR3 length equals 17 residues. V lost 0 bases to trimming and J lost 2 bases, with 17 bases between them. The germline V gene encodes CDR1 SGHDT and CDR2 YYEEEE. CDR3 region: CASSLAGLRSSNYGYTF. For the CDR3, the DNA is TGTGCCAGCAGCTTGGCCGGGCTGCGGAGTAGCAACTATGGCTACACCTTC.

This clonotype showed up just a few times. The chain employs TRBV7-4 and TRBJ1-4; D is ambiguous. Trimming left V 5 bases short and J 0 bases short, with 19 bases between. The CDR3 covers 18 residues. Germline assignment: CDR1 SGHVT and CDR2 SQSDAQ. The CDR3 region is CASSRTSSTRTTNEKLFF. Written as DNA, the CDR3 is TGTGCCAGCAGCCGCACCTCGAGCACACGAACAACTAATGAAAAACTGTTTTTT.

This chain uses TRBV7-6 with TRBJ1-4; D remains ambiguous. The V end lost 1 base, the J end lost 3 bases, and 9 bases lay between the germline ends. In germline, CDR1 is SGHVS, CDR2 FNYEAQ. The CDR3 runs to 15 residues. CDR3 bases: TGTGCCAGCAGCTTAGGGCGGGTGGCTAATGAAAAACTGTTTTTT. This gives the protein CASSLGRVANEKLFF.